What follows are 8 T cell receptor beta chains derived from one specimen sequenced in a study of graft-versus-host responses after intestinal transplantation. TCRdb's table, derived via immunoSEQ multiplex PCR, lists solely in-frame clones and lacks some. The table lists some 3,500 clones, 79% of them singletons, with approximately 7% in the top ten. Lymphocytes from graft epithelium and lamina propria were isolated. The specimen was ileum tissue, collected around 17 and 21 days after intestinal transplantation. Receptor source: a human patient who received an intestinal transplant, so some T cells may come from the graft donor.

The genes are TRBV28 and TRBJ1-1, with D hard to call. The germline gives CDR1 MDHEN, CDR2 SYDVKM. Trimming removed 3 bases at V and 9 bases at J, with 8 bases between. The CDR3 is 11 residues long. The DNA of the CDR3 is TGTGCCAGCAGTTTCCAAGATAAAGCTTTCTTT. This translates into CASSFQDKAFF.

The gene calls are TRBV28 and TRBJ1-2, with D unclear. Germline values: CDR1 MDHEN, CDR2 SYDVKM. The CDR3 has 11 residues. Here the CDR3 DNA reads TGTGTCTCTTCCCACAACTATGGCTACACCTTC. It is translated as CVSSHNYGYTF.

V and J are TRBV28 and TRBJ2-3; TRBD2 matches at 11 bases. Germline CDR1 and CDR2: MDHEN and SYDVKM. V lost 6 bases, J lost 4 bases, and 3 bases stayed unmatched. The CDR3 sequence is 14 residues long. The CDR3 spells CASRISGGADTQYF. The CDR3 nucleotides are TGTGCCAGCAGAATTAGCGGGGGGGCAGATACGCAGTATTTT.

The gene calls are TRBV6-5 and TRBJ2-3, with no clear D. Trimming shortened V by 5 bases and J by 2 bases, and 14 bases separated the two germline ends. This CDR3 has 15 amino acids. Germline CDR1 reads MNHEY; CDR2 reads SVGAGI. In DNA, the CDR3 is TGTGCCAGCAGTCCCCTCTTGGAGAACACAGATACGCAGTATTTT. Translating it yields CASSPLLENTDTQYF.

The CDR3 DNA follows: TGTGCCAGCTCACCACCGGGAGGCGAGACCCAGTACTTC. Its translation is CASSPPGGETQYF. This rearrangement joins TRBV18 to TRBJ2-5; the D gene is possibly TRBD2 (6 bases). The CDR3 contains 13 residues. The germline CDR1 and CDR2 sequences are KGHSH and LQKENI. V lost 0 bases, J lost 5 bases, and 7 bases lay in between.

The count of this clone is one. CDR3 DNA: TGCGCCAGCAGCTTGGGAGGGTCGAACACTGAAGCTTTCTTT. This gives the protein CASSLGGSNTEAFF. The V call is TRBV5-1, the J call TRBJ1-1; D uncertain. Germline V gene sequence: CDR1 SGHRS, CDR2 YFSETQ. The V end was cut by 0 bases, the J end by 1 base, with 7 bases between. This CDR3 is 14 amino acids long.

The chain links TRBV5-6 to TRBJ2-3; D gene ambiguous. The germline V gene encodes CDR1 SGHDT and CDR2 YYEEEE. CDR3 length equals 16 residues. The V end lost 4 bases, the J end lost 2 bases, and 17 bases lay between the germline ends. The CDR3 is CASSLWSLKLTDTQYF. The DNA of the CDR3 is TGTGCCAGCAGCCTCTGGAGCCTAAAACTCACAGATACGCAGTATTTT.

The J gene is TRBJ2-7, the V gene TRBV5-1; TRBD1 matches 7 bases. The CDR3 runs to 16 residues. With V trimmed by 0 bases and J by 1 base, 7 bases remained unmatched. Germline CDR1 SGHRS, CDR2 YFSETQ. This CDR3 is CASSLDGQVVSYEQYF. The CDR3 DNA sequence: TGCGCCAGCAGCTTGGATGGACAGGTAGTTTCCTACGAGCAGTACTTC.